One sample yielded the 23 T cell receptor beta chains listed below, sequenced in a study of blood T cell repertoires in COVID-19 (TCRdb year 2020). Libraries were made using the immunoSEQ multiplex PCR assay. TCRdb obtained this table from immuneACCESS and retained in-frame rearrangements with V and J assigned. These tables miss some clones; where compared with another copy, unresolved V genes account for less than half of the shortfall, and the remainder is unexplained. This sample lists some 110,000 clones; 70% to 75% were detected once. 0.9% of the sample is held by the ten biggest clonotypes. The sample was peripheral blood. The origin of the receptors is a human donor with acute or convalescent COVID-19. The donor label of this sample is uncertain.

This chain connects TRBV6-1 to TRBJ2-7; the match to TRBD2 covers 8 bases. This CDR3 comprises 14 residues. The trim removed 3 bases at V and 4 bases at J, leaving 5 bases unmatched. CDR1 is MNHNS and CDR2 is SASEGT in the germline V gene. As DNA, the CDR3 is TGTGCCAGCAGTGAGATGGGACTAGGATACGAGCAGTACGTC. This encodes CASSEMGLGYEQYV.

This clone was counted between two and nine times. The rearrangement links TRBV19 to TRBJ1-1; 7 bases align to TRBD1. The CDR3 sequence is 11 residues long. After removal of 3 bases from V and 11 bases from J, the junction contained 3 bases not matched to a gene. Germline CDR1 LNHDA, CDR2 SQIVND (reference sequence). CDR3 DNA sequence: TGTGCCAGTAGTATGAGGGGGCATGCTTTCTTT. Its protein product is CASSMRGHAFF.

This clone showed up just once. The CDR3: CAISESGGGTSGANVLTF. CDR3 sequence (DNA): TGTGCCATCAGTGAGTCCGGCGGGGGGACCTCTGGGGCCAACGTCCTGACTTTC. The V call is TRBV10-3, the J call TRBJ2-6; 8 positions agree with TRBD2. Germline V lookup: CDR1 ENHRY, CDR2 SYGVKD. Trimming removed 0 bases from V and 0 bases from J; junction bases left unmatched: 4. The CDR3 sequence is 18 residues long.

The chain combines TRBV7-2 with TRBJ1-2; D uncertain. Germline V gene data show CDR1 as SGHTA and CDR2 as FQGNSA. The V and J ends lost 1 base and 4 bases respectively, with 13 bases between them. There are 15 residues in the CDR3. The CDR3 sequence: CASSLGKTEGYGYTF. CDR3 nucleotides: TGTGCCAGCAGCTTAGGAAAGACTGAGGGCTATGGCTACACCTTC.

This clone was observed a handful of times. J is TRBJ1-2 and V is TRBV12-5, with 10 bases identical to TRBD1. With 1 base clipped from V and 3 bases from J, the junction kept 2 bases outside the gene matches. Germline V gene data show CDR1 as LGHNT and CDR2 as FRNRAP. The CDR3 runs 15 residues. The CDR3 nucleotides read TGTGCTAGTGGTTTGGGGGGACAGGGGTACTATGGCTACACCTTC. This encodes CASGLGGQGYYGYTF.

The chain links TRBV20-1 to TRBJ2-5; the match to TRBD2 covers 8 bases. Germline-derived CDR1 and CDR2 are DFQATT and SNEGSKA (reference sequence). The CDR3 is 14 residues long. After removal of 3 bases from V and 3 bases from J, the junction contained 6 bases not matched to a gene. Here the CDR3 DNA reads TGCAGTGCTAGTGTGGGTAGCGGGAAAGAGACCCAGTACTTC. As protein: CSASVGSGKETQYF.

As to this clone: The conserved closing phenylalanine or tryptophan is absent in this CDR3, likely reflecting a read error. Because the CDR3's place on the DNA is in doubt, the DNA is left out and the CDR3 is given as listed by TCRdb. This chain joins TRBV3-1 (or the pseudogene TRBV3-2) and TRBJ1-2; the table's TRBD1 call for D was not verified on the DNA. CDR1 and CDR2 from the germline V gene are LGHDT and YNNKEL (reference sequence). The CDR3 spans 11 amino acids, including both terminal residues. The CDR3 loop is CASSQGGRPTV.

This clone has ten or more counts. The rearrangement joins TRBV6-2 or TRBV6-3 to TRBJ2-7; 7 nucleotides match TRBD2. Germline-derived CDR1 and CDR2 are MNHEY and SVGEGT. V lost 1 base to trimming and J lost 7 bases; unmatched junction nucleotides: 10. The CDR3 is made up of 15 amino acids. The CDR3, as DNA: TGTGCCAGCAGTTACTGGTCTCTGGGAGCGGGAGAGCAGTACTTC. Protein product: CASSYWSLGAGEQYF.

The V and J genes are TRBV24-1 and TRBJ2-3; 7 positions agree with TRBD1. Germline V CDR1 and CDR2: KGHDR, SFDVKD. Trimming removed 4 bases from V and 5 bases from J; junction bases left unmatched: 11. This CDR3 contains 16 residues. The CDR3: CATSDPGGPKVDTQYF. As DNA, the CDR3 is TGTGCCACCAGTGACCCAGGGGGTCCTAAGGTAGATACGCAGTATTTT.

The chain uses TRBV24-1 and TRBJ2-1, with 8 bases matching TRBD2. This CDR3 contains 16 residues. Per germline, CDR1 KGHDR and CDR2 SFDVKD. The ends lost 4 bases at V and 1 base at J; junction bases unmatched: 5. CDR3 DNA: TGTGCCACCAGTGACCCCGGGGGGGGGTCCTACAATGAGCAGTTCTTC. Translated, it gives CATSDPGGGSYNEQFF.

The CDR3 nucleotides are TGTGCCAGCAGTTTGGGACAGGGCTACGAGCAGTACTTC. It yields the protein CASSLGQGYEQYF. This sequence joins TRBV12-3 or TRBV12-4 and TRBJ2-7; 9 nucleotides align to TRBD1. The CDR3 loop spans 13 amino acids. The V and J ends lost 3 bases and 3 bases, in that order; junction bases with no gene match: 0.

The CDR3 DNA sequence: TGTGCCAGTAGTATACTTGCAGGGGGAGACCCCCGACAAGAGACCCAGTACTTC. This translates into CASSILAGGDPRQETQYF. The chain carries TRBV19 and TRBJ2-5, with TRBD1 identical over 7 bases. V trimming: 2 bases; J trimming: 2 bases; junction bases outside the gene matches: 14. The V gene's germline CDR1 is LNHDA and CDR2 SQIVND (reference sequence). This CDR3 is built from 18 residues.

This chain joins TRBV5-1 and TRBJ1-1, with D maybe TRBD1 (5 bases). CDR1 is SGHRS, CDR2 YFSETQ, per germline. V was clipped by 4 bases and J by 5 bases, with 15 bases between them. The CDR3 consists of 14 residues. As DNA, the CDR3 is TGCGCCAGCAGCCGGGGGGAACGGTTGACTGAAGCTTTCTTT. This codes for CASSRGERLTEAFF.

This clone was observed once. The chain joins TRBV25-1 to TRBJ1-6; 8 bases line up with TRBD1. Trimming removed 2 bases from V and 10 bases from J; junction bases left unmatched: 7. CDR1 and CDR2 from the germline V gene are MGHDK and SYGVNS. CDR3 length equals 15 residues. The chain's CDR3 is CASSEGGQGRSPLHF. Written as DNA, the CDR3 is TGTGCCAGCAGTGAAGGCGGACAGGGAAGATCACCCCTCCACTTT.

Of note for this clone: Sequence at one end of the junction differs from germline and may be a read error. The V and J genes are TRBV7-7 and TRBJ2-2, with a tentative D call TRBD2 (5 bases). The CDR3 loop spans 15 amino acids. Germline values: CDR1 SSHAT, CDR2 FNYEAQ (reference sequence). CDR3 DNA: TGTGCTAGCAGCTTAGAACCGGGGTCCCCCGGGGAGCTGTTTTTT. Its protein product is CASSLEPGSPGELFF.

This chain joins TRBV6-5 and TRBJ1-2, with a possible D match to TRBD1 (5 bases). CDR3 length equals 14 residues. Trimming left V 6 bases short and J 8 bases short, with 19 bases between. The germline gives CDR1 MNHEY, CDR2 SVGAGI. DNA for the CDR3: TGTGCCAGCAGGGCGGGCGGGGGGAAAGGAGGCTACACCTTC. Translation: CASRAGGGKGGYTF.

This clone has at least ten counts. The chain links TRBV28 to TRBJ2-2; tentative D call: TRBD1 (5 bases). Trimming removed 5 bases at V and 6 bases at J, with 13 bases between. The CDR3 is 14 residues long. Germline-derived CDR1 and CDR2 are MDHEN and SYDVKM. CDR3 in amino acids: CASSGPRVPGELFF. CDR3 coding DNA: TGTGCCAGCAGTGGACCCAGGGTTCCCGGGGAGCTGTTTTTT.

This clone was seen only a few times. The chain combines TRBV9 with TRBJ2-5; TRBD1 agrees at 7 bases. This CDR3 has 14 residues. V gave up 4 bases and J gave up 5 bases; unmatched junction bases: 8. Germline V gene sequence: CDR1 SGDLS, CDR2 YYNGEE. The CDR3 spells CASSLQGFGETQYF. The CDR3 region has the DNA TGTGCCAGCAGCCTACAGGGGTTTGGTGAGACCCAGTACTTC.

The chain combines TRBV2 with TRBJ1-6, with a weak D call TRBD1 (5 bases). This CDR3 region has 14 residues. Trimming stripped 5 bases from V and 9 bases from J, with 14 bases between. The germline V gene has CDR1 SNHLY and CDR2 FYNNEI. The CDR3 protein is CASSLQGSLSPLHF. The CDR3 region has the DNA TGTGCCAGCAGTCTCCAGGGTAGCCTTTCACCCCTCCACTTT.

The chain couples TRBV7-9 to TRBJ1-3; D is undetermined. V gave up 4 bases and J gave up 1 base, with 11 bases separating them. This CDR3 comprises 15 residues. Germline loops: CDR1 SEHNR, CDR2 FQNEAQ (reference sequence). CDR3 region: CASSSPVASGNTIYF. The CDR3 DNA follows: TGTGCCAGCAGCTCCCCAGTGGCTTCTGGAAACACCATATATTTT.

The chain is built from TRBV10-2 and TRBJ1-3; D is perhaps TRBD1 (6 bases). V shed 2 bases and J shed 4 bases, with 15 bases lying between them. This CDR3 is built from 16 residues. Germline CDR1 reads WSHSY; CDR2 reads SAAADI. CDR3 coding DNA: TGCGCCAGCAGTGAGATACTACAGGGCTCCGGAAACACCATATATTTT. This translates into CASSEILQGSGNTIYF.

This clone was recorded once. The chain joins TRBV5-6 to TRBJ2-3; D gene uncertain. The length of the CDR3 is 15 residues. Trimming removed 2 bases from V and 1 base from J, with 11 bases in between. The germline V gene encodes CDR1 SGHDT and CDR2 YYEEEE. The CDR3 spells CASSFGSSGTDTQYF. In DNA, the CDR3 is TGTGCCAGCAGCTTCGGGTCCTCCGGCACAGATACGCAGTATTTT.

This clone was seen once. V is TRBV7-8 and J is TRBJ2-3; D remains unclear. This CDR3 comprises 13 residues. Germline-derived CDR1 and CDR2 are SGHVS and FQNEAQ. Trimming removed 2 bases at V and 3 bases at J, with 6 bases between. CDR3 sequence (DNA): TGTGCCAGCAGCTTACCAGCGACAGATACGCAGTATTTT. Protein product: CASSLPATDTQYF.